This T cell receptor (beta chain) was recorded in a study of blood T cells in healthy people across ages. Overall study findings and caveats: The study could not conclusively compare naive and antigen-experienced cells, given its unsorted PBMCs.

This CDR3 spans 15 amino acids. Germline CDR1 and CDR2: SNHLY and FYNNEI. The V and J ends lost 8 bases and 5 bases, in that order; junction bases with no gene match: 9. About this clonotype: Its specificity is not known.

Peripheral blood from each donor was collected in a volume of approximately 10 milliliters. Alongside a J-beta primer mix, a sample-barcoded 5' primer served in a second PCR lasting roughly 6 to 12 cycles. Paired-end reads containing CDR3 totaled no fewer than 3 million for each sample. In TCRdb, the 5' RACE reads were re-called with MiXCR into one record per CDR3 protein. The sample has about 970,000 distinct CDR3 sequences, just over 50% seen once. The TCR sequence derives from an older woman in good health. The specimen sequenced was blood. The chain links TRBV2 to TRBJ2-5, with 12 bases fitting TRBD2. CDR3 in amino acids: CASRMTSGSGETQYF. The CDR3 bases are TGTGCCAGCCGCATGACTAGCGGGAGTGGGGAGACCCAGTACTTC.